This passage covers 32 T cell receptor beta chains from one sample sequenced in a study of persistence of HIV-infected CD4 T cells. The libraries were made with immunoSEQ version 4 in survey mode. TCRdb keeps only in-frame clones here, not all; method: immunoSEQ multiplex PCR. The table records 43,000 or so clones, around 89% of them present only once. Cells were stimulated nonspecifically with anti-CD3/anti-CD28 magnetic beads. Sorting selected CD4+ T cells upregulating both CD40 ligand and CD69. Their recognized antigens are unknown. The sequencing used CD4+ T cells sorted from PBMCs after roughly 17-hour stimulation, collected from a patient who received antiretroviral therapy. Receptors were obtained from an adult man with HIV who was CMV-seropositive.

The rearrangement links TRBV4-1 to TRBJ2-3; TRBD1 matches at 10 bases. Germline V gene sequence: CDR1 MGHRA, CDR2 YSYEKL. CDR3 length: 17 amino acids. J lost 2 bases, V lost 5 bases, and 10 bases had no gene match. The CDR3 is CASSASGTGVVTDTQYF. The CDR3 DNA reads TGCGCCAGCAGCGCATCCGGGACAGGGGTAGTCACAGATACGCAGTATTTT.

The chain uses TRBV18 and TRBJ1-5; no definite D call. V was clipped by 6 bases and J by 2 bases, with 17 bases between them. CDR3 size: 16 residues. Per the germline V gene, CDR1 is KGHSH and CDR2 is LQKENI. Here the CDR3 reads CASSSFGGSGNQPQHF. The CDR3 DNA is TGTGCCAGCTCCTCGTTTGGTGGGAGTGGCAATCAGCCCCAGCATTTT.

This chain uses TRBV5-1 with TRBJ2-3; 8 bases map to TRBD1. V trimming: 2 bases; J trimming: 5 bases; junction bases outside the gene matches: 4. Germline CDR1 SGHRS, CDR2 YFSETQ. There are 14 residues in the CDR3. The CDR3: CASSFGQGGDTQYF. CDR3 nucleotides: TGCGCCAGCAGCTTCGGACAGGGAGGAGATACGCAGTATTTT.

This chain links TRBV5-6 with TRBJ1-6, with 8 positions matching TRBD1. V was pared by 5 bases and J by 7 bases, with 5 bases of the junction left unmatched. CDR3 length: 14 amino acids. Germline CDR1 is SGHDT and CDR2 is YYEEEE. CDR3 nucleotide sequence: TGTGCCAGCAGGTGGACAGGGAACAATTCACCCCTCCACTTT. Residues: CASRWTGNNSPLHF.

The chain links TRBV7-2 to TRBJ1-1; 7 nucleotides line up with TRBD1. The CDR3 loop spans 15 amino acids. Germline CDR1 is SGHTA and CDR2 is FQGNSA. Trimming at V came to 6 bases and at J to 4 bases, leaving 11 bases not matched to a gene. The CDR3 reads CASSYITGVSTEAFF. In DNA, the CDR3 is TGTGCCAGCAGTTATATTACAGGGGTCAGCACTGAAGCTTTCTTT.

CDR3 DNA: TGTGCCAGCAGTCGTAGCGGGGGCCGGGGGTACTTC. It is translated as CASSRSGGRGYF. This chain joins TRBV28 and TRBJ2-7; TRBD2 agrees at 9 bases. The trim removed 5 bases at V and 12 bases at J, leaving 8 bases unmatched. The CDR3 loop spans 12 amino acids. Per germline, CDR1 MDHEN and CDR2 SYDVKM.

The J gene is TRBJ2-2, the V gene TRBV10-1; D possibly corresponds to TRBD1 (5 bases). This CDR3 comprises 13 residues. From germline, CDR1 is WNHNN and CDR2 SYGVQD (reference sequence). The V gene lost 9 bases and the J gene lost 4 bases, with 12 bases spanning the gap. The CDR3 here is CASKPGSTGELFF. For the CDR3, the DNA is TGCGCCAGTAAGCCAGGGTCCACCGGGGAGCTGTTTTTT.

The rearrangement links TRBV27 to TRBJ1-3; perhaps TRBD1 as D (6 bases). This CDR3 spans 15 amino acids. The V end was cut by 4 bases, the J end by 4 bases, with 14 bases between. Per germline, CDR1 MNHEY and CDR2 SMNVEV (reference sequence). The CDR3 DNA reads TGTGCCAGCAGTTATAAACAGGGTAAAGGAAACACCATATATTTT. Its protein product is CASSYKQGKGNTIYF.

This chain joins TRBV6-5 and TRBJ1-2; 8 bases align to TRBD1. V shed 5 bases and J 4 bases; nucleotides not matched to a gene: 6. The CDR3 sequence is 14 residues long. Germline V gene sequence: CDR1 MNHEY, CDR2 SVGAGI. CDR3: CASSPTGASYGYTF. In DNA form, the CDR3 reads TGTGCCAGCAGTCCGACAGGGGCTAGCTATGGCTACACCTTC.

The chain has TRBV5-1 and TRBJ1-1; D is possibly TRBD1 (5 bases). With 0 bases removed from V and 2 bases from J, the gap between germline ends came to 11 bases. CDR3 size: 15 residues. CDR1 is SGHRS, CDR2 YFSETQ, per germline. CDR3 residues: CASSLGGVSNTEAFF. DNA of the CDR3: TGCGCCAGCAGCTTGGGGGGCGTCAGCAACACTGAAGCTTTCTTT.

The table lists this clone with a few counts. The chain links TRBV6-4 to TRBJ2-7, with D perhaps matching TRBD1 or TRBD2 (6 bases each). Trimming shortened V by 7 bases and J by 2 bases, and 15 bases separated the two germline ends. The CDR3 length is 14 residues. Germline CDR1 reads MRHNA; CDR2 reads SNTAGT. The CDR3 spells CASISGAGTYEQYF. CDR3 coding DNA: TGTGCCAGCATATCGGGGGCGGGGACCTACGAGCAGTACTTC.

CDR3 loop: CASSFFPRSDYGYTF. DNA for the CDR3: TGTGCCAGCAGTTTTTTCCCCCGGAGTGACTATGGCTACACCTTC. This chain connects TRBV2 to TRBJ1-2; D remains ambiguous. This CDR3 region has 15 residues. Germline CDR1 and CDR2: SNHLY and FYNNEI. Trimming left V 5 bases short and J 3 bases short, with 16 bases between.

The DNA of the CDR3 is TGTGCCAGCAGTTTAAGGCTAGCGGGGGAAAATGAGCAGTTCTTC. As protein: CASSLRLAGENEQFF. V usage is TRBV27 and J usage is TRBJ2-1; 10 nucleotides align to TRBD2. V shed 2 bases and J 7 bases; nucleotides not matched to a gene: 5. This CDR3 contains 15 residues. Per germline, CDR1 MNHEY and CDR2 SMNVEV (reference sequence).

V is TRBV7-8 and J is TRBJ1-2; 9 bases fit TRBD1. The CDR3 is 14 residues long. Germline V gives CDR1 SGHVS, CDR2 FQNEAQ. The junction had 3 bases not matched to a gene; V was cut back by 5 bases and J by 2 bases. In DNA, the CDR3 is TGTGCCAGCAGCCCTGGACAGGGGAACTATGGCTACACCTTC. It specifies CASSPGQGNYGYTF.

The genes are TRBV27 and TRBJ1-2; 9 bases are shared with TRBD1. V was clipped by 3 bases and J by 8 bases; unmatched bases: 4. The CDR3 extends over 13 amino acids. Germline CDR1 and CDR2: MNHEY and SMNVEV (reference sequence). In DNA form, the CDR3 reads TGTGCCAGCAGTTTCCGACAGGGGGGGGGCTACACCTTC. It encodes CASSFRQGGGYTF.

This sequence joins TRBV11-1 and TRBJ1-6; D is unresolved. The CDR3 totals 14 residues. CDR1 is SGHAT, CDR2 FQDESV, per germline (reference sequence). V was trimmed by 1 base and J by 4 bases, leaving 5 bases between them. The CDR3 bases are TGTGCCAGCAGCTTAGGACTTTATAATTCACCCCTCCACTTT. This codes for CASSLGLYNSPLHF.

V is TRBV3-1 (or the pseudogene TRBV3-2) and J is TRBJ2-1; the match to TRBD1 covers 7 bases. There are 14 residues in the CDR3. Unmatched junction bases numbered 4, after V lost 4 bases and J lost 4 bases. CDR1 is LGHDT and CDR2 is YNNKEL in the germline V gene (reference sequence). The CDR3 DNA reads TGTGCCAGCAGCCGTAGGACAGGTTACAATGAGCAGTTCTTC. It codes for CASSRRTGYNEQFF.

The rearrangement uses TRBV2 and TRBJ1-6; D perhaps matches TRBD1 (6 bases). Trimming stripped 1 base from V and 4 bases from J, with 11 bases between. The CDR3 spans 16 residues. Germline CDR1 SNHLY, CDR2 FYNNEI. The CDR3 DNA reads as TGTGCCAGCAGTGAAGGGGAAGGGGGATATAATTCACCCCTCCACTTT. It encodes CASSEGEGGYNSPLHF. Combining the CDR3 with reference TRBV2 and TRBJ1-6 gives the whole variable domain EPEVTQTPSHQVTQMGQEVILRCVPISNHLYFYWYRQILGQKVEFLVSFYNNEISEKSEIFDDQFSVERPDGSNFTLKIRSTKLEDSAMYFCASSEGEGGYNSPLHFGNGTRLTVT.

The rearrangement joins TRBV3-1 (or the pseudogene TRBV3-2) to TRBJ1-5; 7 bases map to TRBD1. Germline loops: CDR1 LGHDT, CDR2 YNNKEL (reference sequence). This CDR3 is built from 13 residues. J lost 11 bases, V lost 0 bases, and 4 bases had no gene match. CDR3 sequence: CASSQDHQGAQHF. CDR3 nucleotides: TGTGCCAGCAGCCAAGATCATCAGGGGGCCCAGCATTTT.

The chain carries TRBV28 and TRBJ2-1; possibly TRBD1 for D (5 bases). V was pared by 3 bases and J by 8 bases, with 8 bases between. Germline CDR1 and CDR2: MDHEN and SYDVKM. The CDR3 sequence is 12 residues long. The CDR3 reads CASSLRQYEQFF. The CDR3 coding sequence is TGTGCCAGCAGTTTGAGACAGTATGAGCAGTTCTTC.

The chain carries TRBV25-1 and TRBJ2-3, with a possible D match to TRBD2 (7 bases). In germline, CDR1 is MGHDK, CDR2 SYGVNS. Between the trimmed V and J ends, which lost 1 base and 1 base, there was a span of 9 bases. The CDR3 consists of 15 residues. In DNA form, the CDR3 reads TGTGCCAGCAGTGAATTCGGGGGGCGCACAGATACGCAGTATTTT. Its translation: CASSEFGGRTDTQYF.

The CDR3 loop is CASRRDRITEAFF. For the CDR3, the DNA is TGTGCCTCCCGCCGGGATCGAATCACTGAAGCTTTCTTT. The chain carries TRBV28 and TRBJ1-1; D unresolved. Germline V lookup: CDR1 MDHEN, CDR2 SYDVKM. Trimming took 11 bases from V and 4 from J, leaving 17 bases between them. The CDR3 runs to 13 residues.

The chain couples TRBV19 to TRBJ1-5; D unclear. The CDR3 runs 16 residues. Germline CDR1 reads LNHDA; CDR2 reads SQIVND (reference sequence). The V and J ends lost 5 bases and 0 bases respectively, with 14 bases between them. CDR3 residues: CASSSGRWASNQPQHF. The CDR3 DNA reads as TGTGCCAGTAGTTCAGGACGGTGGGCTAGCAATCAGCCCCAGCATTTT.

The genes are TRBV7-2 and TRBJ2-1; D is undetermined. V gave up 8 bases and J gave up 1 base, with 9 bases separating them. The CDR3 is 13 residues long. Germline CDR1 reads SGHTA; CDR2 reads FQGNSA. The CDR3 region is CASCWQSYNEQFF. CDR3 sequence (DNA): TGTGCCAGCTGCTGGCAGTCCTACAATGAGCAGTTCTTC.

The J gene is TRBJ1-1, the V gene TRBV7-9, with D maybe TRBD1 (5 bases). The length of the CDR3 is 13 residues. Germline values: CDR1 SEHNR, CDR2 FQNEAQ (reference sequence). The V gene lost 5 bases and the J gene lost 7 bases, with 14 bases spanning the gap. CDR3 DNA sequence: TGTGCCAGCAGCCCCCCCGACAGACTTGAAGCTTTCTTT. This translates into CASSPPDRLEAFF.

The chain links TRBV6-5 to TRBJ2-7; either TRBD1 or TRBD2 may fit D (5 bases each). Trimming took 11 bases from V and 6 from J, leaving 26 bases between them. This CDR3 region has 15 residues. Germline loops: CDR1 MNHEY, CDR2 SVGAGI. The CDR3 sequence: CAFPPRCRERCEQYF. CDR3 coding DNA: TGTGCCTTTCCCCCTCGGTGCAGGGAGAGATGCGAGCAGTACTTC.

This sequence joins TRBV15 and TRBJ1-1; D remains unclear. Germline V CDR1 and CDR2: LNHNV, YYDKDF (reference sequence). The CDR3 has 13 residues. V was trimmed by 5 bases and J by 0 bases, leaving 7 bases between them. Here the CDR3 DNA reads TGTGCCACCAGCCAGGATCTGAACACTGAAGCTTTCTTT. This codes for CATSQDLNTEAFF.

The chain is built from TRBV21-1 and TRBJ1-4; the DNA was not used to check the table's D call, TRBD1. TRBV21-1 is termed a pseudogene. The length of the CDR3 is 15 residues. DNA for the CDR3: TGTGCCAGCAGCAAAGAGGGCAGGGGAGATGAAAAACTGTTTTTT. Encoded protein: CASSKEGRGDEKLFF.

The rearrangement joins TRBV18 to TRBJ1-4, with D perhaps matching TRBD1 (5 bases). Trimming removed 1 base from V and 8 bases from J, with 11 bases in between. The CDR3 loop spans 14 amino acids. CDR1 KGHSH and CDR2 LQKENI come from the germline V gene. The CDR3 sequence: CASSPRQGLEKLFF. CDR3 nucleotide sequence: TGTGCCAGCTCACCACGGCAGGGCTTGGAAAAACTGTTTTTT. The variable domain in full, completed from reference TRBV18 and TRBJ1-4, reads NAGVMQNPRHLVRRRGQEARLRCSPMKGHSHVYWYRQLPEEGLKFMVYLQKENIIDESGMPKERFSAEFPKEGPSILRIQQVVRGDSAAYFCASSPRQGLEKLFFGSGTQLSVL.

CDR3 nucleotides: TGCAGCGCCGGACAGGGGGCTGGGGACTATGGCTACACCTTC. The encoded protein is CSAGQGAGDYGYTF. This chain connects TRBV29-1 to TRBJ1-2; 11 bases match TRBD1. The CDR3 runs to 14 residues. Germline V lookup: CDR1 SQVTM, CDR2 ANQGSEA. V was pared by 7 bases and J by 3 bases, with 7 bases of the junction left unmatched. The full variable domain, in which reference TRBV29-1 and TRBJ1-2 provide the parts outside the CDR3, is SAVISQKPSRDICQRGTSLTIQCQVDSQVTMMFWYRQQPGQSLTLIATANQGSEATYESGFVIDKFPISRPNLTFSTLTVSNMSPEDSSIYLCSAGQGAGDYGYTFGSGTRLTVV.

V is TRBV6-4 and J is TRBJ1-1, with 7 positions matching TRBD1. Trimming cost V 5 bases and J 4 bases; bases outside gene matches: 4. CDR3 length: 13 residues. Per germline, CDR1 MRHNA and CDR2 SNTAGT. The CDR3 sequence is CASSSTGATEAFF. The CDR3 DNA reads TGTGCCAGCAGTTCCACAGGGGCCACTGAAGCTTTCTTT.

The V gene is TRBV2, the J gene TRBJ2-1; 9 bases fit TRBD1. V gave up 6 bases and J gave up 2 bases; unmatched junction bases: 5. Germline assignment: CDR1 SNHLY and CDR2 FYNNEI. The CDR3 is 15 amino acids. The CDR3 sequence is CASRVDRGPYNEQFF. The CDR3, as DNA: TGTGCCAGCAGGGTGGACAGGGGACCCTACAATGAGCAGTTCTTC. The whole variable domain, remainder taken from reference TRBV2 and TRBJ2-1, is EPEVTQTPSHQVTQMGQEVILRCVPISNHLYFYWYRQILGQKVEFLVSFYNNEISEKSEIFDDQFSVERPDGSNFTLKIRSTKLEDSAMYFCASRVDRGPYNEQFFGPGTRLTVL.